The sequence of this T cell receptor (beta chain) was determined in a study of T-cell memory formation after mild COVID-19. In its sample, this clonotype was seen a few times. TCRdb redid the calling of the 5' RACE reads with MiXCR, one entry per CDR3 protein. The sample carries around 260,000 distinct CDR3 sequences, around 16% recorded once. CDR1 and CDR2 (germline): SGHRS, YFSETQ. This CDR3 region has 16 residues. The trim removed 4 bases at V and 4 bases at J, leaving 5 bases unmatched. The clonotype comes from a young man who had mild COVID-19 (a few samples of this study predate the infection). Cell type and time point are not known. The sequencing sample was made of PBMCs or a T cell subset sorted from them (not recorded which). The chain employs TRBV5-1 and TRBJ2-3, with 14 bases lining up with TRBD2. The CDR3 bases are TGCGCCAGCAGCGAGACTAGCGGGGGGGACCCAGATACGCAGTATTTT. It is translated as CASSETSGGDPDTQYF.